The 18 T cell receptor beta chains reported below all come from one sample, sequenced in a study of cytomegalovirus exposure and HLA in healthy donors. The PCR made use of 60 Vbeta and 13 Jbeta primers. The table came from immunoSEQ multiplex PCR; TCRdb's copy has only in-frame clones and leaves some out. The top ten clones hold more than 0.8% of a sample with 99,000 or so clones, 13% to 15% of them seen once. Sequenced: PBMCs. The receptor source for this set is a female donor in good health and CMV-seronegative.

This clone came up a few times. The gene calls are TRBV27 and TRBJ2-7; TRBD1 aligns across 9 bases. This CDR3 spans 15 amino acids. V lost 8 bases, J lost 0 bases, and 8 bases stayed unmatched. Looked up from germline, CDR1 is MNHEY and CDR2 is SMNVEV (reference sequence). The CDR3 nucleotides read TGTGCCAGCGTTGGACAGGGGTCGAGCTCCTACGAGCAGTACTTC. It encodes CASVGQGSSSYEQYF.

This chain connects TRBV14 to TRBJ2-7; maybe TRBD1 (6 bases). This CDR3 is built from 14 residues. V was pared by 4 bases and J by 7 bases, with 17 bases between. Germline values: CDR1 SGHDN, CDR2 FVKESK. CDR3 residues: CASSLPGQGREQYF. The CDR3 DNA is TGTGCCAGCAGCCTCCCGGGGCAGGGGCGGGAGCAGTACTTC.

The rearrangement uses TRBV7-2 and TRBJ1-4; D is perhaps TRBD1 (5 bases). Germline-derived CDR1 and CDR2 are SGHTA and FQGNSA. The CDR3 sequence is 17 residues long. The V gene lost 1 base and the J gene lost 7 bases, with 19 bases spanning the gap. The CDR3 is CASSLEYLGGSGEKLFF. The CDR3 DNA is TGTGCCAGCAGCTTAGAGTATCTGGGGGGGAGCGGTGAAAAACTGTTTTTT.

This clone was seen just once. The chain combines TRBV18 with TRBJ1-5; 10 bases are a match to TRBD1. The germline V gene has CDR1 KGHSH and CDR2 LQKENI. This CDR3 spans 17 amino acids. V lost 2 bases to trimming and J lost 7 bases; unmatched junction nucleotides: 11. CDR3 DNA: TGTGCCAGCTCACCAACAACACCGGGACAGGGGCTCCAGCCCCAGCATTTT. Translating it yields CASSPTTPGQGLQPQHF.

The chain employs TRBV7-8 and TRBJ2-2; 7 bases are a match to TRBD2. There are 16 residues in the CDR3. Germline CDR1 SGHVS, CDR2 FQNEAQ. After removal of 6 bases from V and 6 bases from J, the junction contained 13 bases not matched to a gene. In DNA, the CDR3 is TGTGCCAGCAGGTCCGGTGGCGGGGGAACGCCCGGGGAGCTGTTTTTT. Protein: CASRSGGGGTPGELFF.

This clone was observed a handful of times. The rearrangement joins TRBV6-5 to TRBJ1-4, with TRBD1 identical over 10 bases. This CDR3 spans 15 amino acids. In germline, CDR1 is MNHEY, CDR2 SVGAGI. The V segment lost 6 bases and the J segment 6 bases; nucleotides outside the gene matches: 7. The CDR3 is CASRGQGMRDEKLFF. CDR3 DNA sequence: TGTGCCAGCAGGGGACAGGGGATGCGGGATGAAAAACTGTTTTTT.

This rearrangement joins TRBV4-3 to TRBJ1-5, with D possibly TRBD1 on 6 matching bases. The CDR3 length is 22 residues. CDR1 is LGHNA, CDR2 YSLEER, per germline. V dropped 0 bases and J dropped 2 bases, with 29 bases sitting between them. In nucleotides, the CDR3 is TGCGCCAGCAGCCAAGAAACCCAGGCCAGGACAGTTGGTACGAAGGGCAATCAGCCCCAGCATTTT. This encodes CASSQETQARTVGTKGNQPQHF.

This clone was seen only a few times. V is TRBV5-4 and J is TRBJ1-4; TRBD1 matches at 8 bases. The CDR3 loop spans 14 amino acids. The germline V gene encodes CDR1 SGHNT and CDR2 YYREEE (reference sequence). V was clipped by 4 bases and J by 8 bases; unmatched bases: 7. The CDR3 sequence is CASSPGGREEKLFF. In DNA, the CDR3 is TGTGCCAGCAGCCCAGGGGGCCGGGAGGAAAAACTGTTTTTT.

The chain is built from TRBV19 and TRBJ2-4, with 7 bases identical to TRBD1. The CDR3 consists of 17 residues. Germline V gene data show CDR1 as LNHDA and CDR2 as SQIVND (reference sequence). J gave up 1 base and V 5 bases, and 11 bases lay outside the gene matches. CDR3 bases: TGTGCCAGTAGTGGTACAGGGGTTGTTCTGGCCAAAAACATTCAGTACTTC. This encodes CASSGTGVVLAKNIQYF. The whole variable domain, filled in from reference TRBV19 and TRBJ2-4, reads DGGITQSPKYLFRKEGQNVTLSCEQNLNHDAMYWYRQDPGQGLRLIYYSQIVNDFQKGDIAEGYSVSREKKESFPLTVTSAQKNPTAFYLCASSGTGVVLAKNIQYFGAGTRLSVL.

This clone has just a few counts. The J gene is TRBJ1-1, the V gene TRBV7-2; possible D gene TRBD1, 5 bases. CDR1 is SGHTA and CDR2 is FQGNSA in the germline V gene. This CDR3 comprises 13 residues. V dropped 6 bases and J dropped 5 bases, with 13 bases sitting between them. The CDR3 sequence: CASSPSGGTEAFF. The CDR3 bases are TGTGCCAGCAGTCCAAGCGGGGGAACTGAAGCTTTCTTT.

The chain joins TRBV2 to TRBJ2-4; D is possibly TRBD2 (6 bases). The V end lost 7 bases, the J end lost 0 bases, and 16 bases lay between the germline ends. The CDR3 extends over 16 amino acids. Germline assignment: CDR1 SNHLY and CDR2 FYNNEI. The CDR3 loop reads CASTGDRLLAKNIQYF. CDR3 sequence (DNA): TGTGCCAGCACGGGAGACAGATTACTAGCCAAAAACATTCAGTACTTC.

This clone was detected only a few times. CDR3 bases: TGTGCCAGCAGCTTGACAGGACTAGCGGGAGGGACAGATACGCAGTATTTT. It translates to CASSLTGLAGGTDTQYF. The V gene is TRBV7-3, the J gene TRBJ2-3, with 15 nucleotides matching TRBD2. J gave up 3 bases and V 3 bases, and 4 bases lay outside the gene matches. This CDR3 contains 17 residues. Germline V CDR1 and CDR2: SGHTA, FQGTGA.

Only a few counts were recorded for this clone. The DNA for the CDR3 is TGTGCCAGCAGCTTACTGGGGGAGGGTGGCTACACCTTC. Amino acids: CASSLLGEGGYTF. The chain combines TRBV7-9 with TRBJ1-2; tentative D call: TRBD1 (5 bases). Germline CDR1 is SEHNR and CDR2 is FQNEAQ (reference sequence). V shed 2 bases and J shed 7 bases, with 11 bases lying between them. The CDR3 totals 13 residues.

The gene calls are TRBV15 and TRBJ1-4; 12 positions match TRBD1. The V and J ends lost 2 bases and 8 bases, in that order; junction bases with no gene match: 15. The germline CDR1 and CDR2 sequences are LNHNV and YYDKDF (reference sequence). The CDR3 totals 19 residues. The CDR3 here is CATSRNAWDRGRFLEKLFF. The CDR3 DNA reads TGTGCCACCAGCAGAAACGCGTGGGACAGGGGGCGGTTCCTCGAAAAACTGTTTTTT.

The genes are TRBV7-3 and TRBJ2-3; D perhaps matches TRBD2 (5 bases). V lost 4 bases and J lost 1, with 12 bases in between. CDR1 is SGHTA, CDR2 FQGTGA, per germline. This CDR3 has 15 amino acids. CDR3 nucleotides: TGTGCCAGCAGCTCCACCGGGATCCGCACAGATACGCAGTATTTT. It is translated as CASSSTGIRTDTQYF.

Only a few counts were recorded for this clone. The J gene is TRBJ1-1, the V gene TRBV5-6; TRBD1 is a possible D gene (6 bases). From germline, CDR1 is SGHDT and CDR2 YYEEEE. V lost 0 bases, J lost 6 bases, and 9 bases lay in between. The CDR3 length is 13 residues. DNA for the CDR3: TGTGCCAGCAGCTTGGCGGGGGGCCCTGAAGCTTTCTTT. Encoded protein: CASSLAGGPEAFF. Full variable domain (missing parts from reference TRBV5-6 and TRBJ1-1): DAGVTQSPTHLIKTRGQQVTLRCSPKSGHDTVSWYQQALGQGPQFIFQYYEEEERQRGNFPDRFSGHQFPNYSSELNVNALLLGDSALYLCASSLAGGPEAFFGQGTRLTVV.

This sequence joins TRBV5-1 and TRBJ2-7; TRBD1 agrees at 10 bases. V shed 4 bases, J shed 3 bases, and the junction held 13 bases outside the gene matches. CDR1 SGHRS and CDR2 YFSETQ come from the germline V gene. The CDR3 length is 17 residues. The CDR3 bases are TGCGCCAGCAGCATAACCCGACAGGGGGCGGGAATCTACGAGCAGTACTTC. Translated: CASSITRQGAGIYEQYF.

This clone was counted between two and nine times. Other DNA sequences within the sample encode an identical CDR3. The chain recombines TRBV4-3 with TRBJ1-5; no definite D call. The V gene's germline CDR1 is LGHNA and CDR2 YSLEER. The CDR3 totals 13 residues. Trimming took 0 bases from V and 6 from J, leaving 6 bases between them. The DNA for the CDR3 is TGCGCCAGCAGCCAAGATCGGGGTCAGCCCCAGCATTTT. Translated, it gives CASSQDRGQPQHF.